One sample yielded the 10 T cell receptor beta chains listed below, sequenced in a study of shared clonotypes between healthy human individuals. Profiling relied on immunoSEQ multiplex PCR, and the TCRdb table lists in-frame clones only, not all of them. The repertoire has some 2,000,000 clones, 90% to 95% of them found once; the top ten carry 0.13%. Specimen: naive CD4+ T cells sorted from blood. This sample's subset: CD45RA+ positively selected. The origin of the receptors is a man between 18 and 35 years old in good health.

The sample holds one count of this clone. The chain links TRBV6-5 to TRBJ2-1, with unresolved D. Germline-derived CDR1 and CDR2 are MNHEY and SVGAGI. This CDR3 comprises 14 residues. V was clipped by 2 bases and J by 0 bases, with 5 bases between them. The CDR3 DNA sequence: TGTGCCAGCAGTTACGTAAGCTCCTACAATGAGCAGTTCTTC. Protein sequence: CASSYVSSYNEQFF.

As to this clone: Other DNA sequences from this sample encode an identical CDR3 as well. V gene TRBV27 combines with J gene TRBJ1-5; D uncertain. The CDR3 spans 12 residues. Per germline, CDR1 MNHEY and CDR2 SMNVEV (reference sequence). Trimming stripped 4 bases from V and 7 bases from J, with 8 bases between. The CDR3 DNA reads as TGTGCCAGCAGTTCCTTGGGACAGCCCCAGCATTTT. Its translation: CASSSLGQPQHF.

The rearrangement joins TRBV28 to TRBJ2-7; D unresolved. The CDR3 has 17 residues. Germline V gene lookup returns CDR1 MDHEN and CDR2 SYDVKM. Trimming removed 2 bases from V and 0 bases from J, with 17 bases in between. CDR3 nucleotides: TGTGCCAGCAGTTTAAAGATCGAAATCCCCCCCTCCTACGAGCAGTACTTC. As protein: CASSLKIEIPPSYEQYF. Looking up the rest from reference TRBV28 and TRBJ2-7 gives the full variable domain: DVKVTQSSRYLVKRTGEKVFLECVQDMDHENMFWYRQDPGLGLRLIYFSYDVKMKEKGDIPEGYSVSREKKERFSLILESASTNQTSMYLCASSLKIEIPPSYEQYFGPGTRLTVT.

Turning to this clone: The identical CDR3 is also encoded by other nucleotide sequences in the sample. V and J are TRBV2 and TRBJ1-5; a weak D match, TRBD1 (5 bases). CDR1 and CDR2 (germline): SNHLY, FYNNEI. This CDR3 spans 13 amino acids. The ends were cut back, 7 bases at V and 4 bases at J, with 11 bases in the middle. The CDR3 sequence is CASKGQGNQPQHF. In DNA, the CDR3 is TGTGCCAGCAAGGGGCAGGGTAATCAGCCCCAGCATTTT.

This clone was seen at least ten times. This sequence joins TRBV18 and TRBJ2-3; D gene uncertain. Per the germline V gene, CDR1 is KGHSH and CDR2 is LQKENI. CDR3 length: 14 amino acids. The V and J ends lost 0 bases and 5 bases respectively, with 9 bases between them. CDR3 in amino acids: CASSPPGIQDTQYF. The CDR3 region has the DNA TGTGCCAGCTCACCACCTGGGATTCAAGATACGCAGTATTTT.

The genes are TRBV9 and TRBJ2-3; 10 bases are a match to TRBD2. The V and J ends lost 0 bases and 2 bases, in that order; junction bases with no gene match: 9. The CDR3 sequence is 18 residues long. Per the germline V gene, CDR1 is SGDLS and CDR2 is YYNGEE. CDR3 bases: TGTGCCAGCAGCGTAGGGCTAGCGGGGGCCTCATTCACAGATACGCAGTATTTT. Residues: CASSVGLAGASFTDTQYF.

This sequence joins TRBV10-3 and TRBJ1-1; no firm D call. V shed 8 bases and J shed 0 bases, with 10 bases lying between them. Germline CDR1 reads ENHRY; CDR2 reads SYGVKD. The CDR3 extends over 13 amino acids. The CDR3 protein is CAISGSLNTEAFF. The CDR3 DNA reads as TGTGCCATCTCGGGCAGTTTGAACACTGAAGCTTTCTTT.

The chain recombines TRBV7-9 with TRBJ2-7; D is perhaps TRBD1 (6 bases). Trimming stripped 2 bases from V and 0 bases from J, with 8 bases between. The CDR3 runs 14 residues. The germline V gene encodes CDR1 SEHNR and CDR2 FQNEAQ (reference sequence). CDR3: CASSLRTDSYEQYF. CDR3 coding DNA: TGTGCCAGCAGCTTAAGGACAGACTCCTACGAGCAGTACTTC.

This clone was seen a single time. The rearrangement joins TRBV30 to TRBJ2-7; a possible D gene is TRBD1 (6 bases). This CDR3 has 14 residues. The germline CDR1 and CDR2 sequences are GTSNPN and SVGIG (reference sequence). V was cut by 1 base and J by 1 base, with 11 bases left in between. The CDR3 coding sequence is TGTGCCTGGAGTGACAGGGTCGGGTCCTACGAGCAGTACTTC. Its translation is CAWSDRVGSYEQYF.

About this clone: One end of the junction is discordant with germline, which a read error may explain. The chain couples TRBV7-7 to TRBJ2-3; 11 bases align to TRBD2. Germline assignment: CDR1 SSHAT and CDR2 FNYEAQ (reference sequence). The CDR3 is 16 amino acids. CDR3 sequence (DNA): TGTGCTAGCAGCTCTTCTAGCGGGGGGTCCACAGATACGCAGTATTTT. Its protein is CASSSSSGGSTDTQYF. Full variable domain (missing parts from reference TRBV7-7 and TRBJ2-3): GAGVSQSPRYKVTKRGQDVTLRCDPISSHATLYWYQQALGQGPEFLTYFNYEAQPDKSGLPSDRFSAERPEGSISTLTIQRTEQRDSAMYRCASSSSSGGSTDTQYFGPGTRLTVL.